Below, 28 T cell receptor beta chains from the same sample are listed, as sequenced in a study of T-cell reconstitution after alpha-beta-depleted transplantation in children. The library targeted TCRbeta and was prepared with unique molecular identifiers. TCRdb re-called the PCR reads through MiXCR, storing one row per CDR3 protein. Among 500,000 or so distinct CDR3 sequences listed, over 25% were seen once. The input for sequencing was PBMCs from the stem cell graft donor, taken from the stem cell graft. The receptors were gathered from a human donor who donated a stem cell graft to a child with aplastic anemia.

The chain uses TRBV7-6 and TRBJ2-2; D may be TRBD2 (6 bases). This CDR3 is 16 amino acids long. Germline V lookup: CDR1 SGHVS, CDR2 FNYEAQ. Trimming removed 5 bases at V and 4 bases at J, with 17 bases between. CDR3: CASSRGGLWGTGELFF. The DNA for the CDR3 is TGTGCCAGCAGCCGAGGAGGGCTGTGGGGCACCGGGGAGCTGTTTTTT.

The chain is built from TRBV7-2 and TRBJ2-1, with 11 positions matching TRBD2. J gave up 5 bases and V 2 bases, and 5 bases lay outside the gene matches. The CDR3 spans 16 residues. Germline V gene data show CDR1 as SGHTA and CDR2 as FQGNSA. The CDR3, as DNA: TGTGCCAGCAGCTTACTAGCTAGCGGGAGGAACAATGAGCAGTTCTTC. This encodes CASSLLASGRNNEQFF.

This chain links TRBV18 with TRBJ2-3; D ambiguous. The CDR3 runs 15 residues. The germline V and J ends were trimmed by 3 bases and 4 bases, with 14 bases remaining between them. CDR1 is KGHSH, CDR2 LQKENI, per germline. The CDR3 here is CASSPIQVGADTQYF. Written as DNA, the CDR3 is TGTGCCAGCTCACCTATCCAGGTTGGGGCAGATACGCAGTATTTT.

The chain uses TRBV4-3 and TRBJ2-5; 10 bases align to TRBD2. The V gene's germline CDR1 is LGHNA and CDR2 YSLEER. This CDR3 is built from 16 residues. J lost 4 bases, V lost 0 bases, and 5 bases had no gene match. The CDR3 loop reads CASSQEPAGGPETQYF. The DNA for the CDR3 is TGCGCCAGCAGCCAAGAACCAGCGGGGGGGCCAGAGACCCAGTACTTC.

The rearrangement uses TRBV6-1 and TRBJ1-5; D gene unclear. This CDR3 comprises 13 residues. Trimming shortened V by 6 bases and J by 0 bases, and 6 bases separated the two germline ends. Looked up from germline, CDR1 is MNHNS and CDR2 is SASEGT. This CDR3 reads CASRKDSNQPQHF. The CDR3 coding sequence is TGTGCCAGCAGGAAAGATAGCAATCAGCCCCAGCATTTT.

The chain recombines TRBV4-3 with TRBJ1-2; 7 bases agree with TRBD1. Losses at the gene ends were 4 bases for V and 7 bases for J; bases not matched to a gene: 12. The CDR3 has 15 residues. Germline V gene data show CDR1 as LGHNA and CDR2 as YSLEER. The CDR3 reads CASSPRTDRAGGYTF. The CDR3 DNA reads as TGCGCCAGCAGCCCAAGAACCGACAGGGCTGGTGGCTACACCTTC.

The gene calls are TRBV12-3 or TRBV12-4 and TRBJ1-1; unclear D gene. CDR3 size: 14 residues. Trimming took off 2 bases at V and 0 bases at J, with 7 bases between the two ends. The CDR3 region is CASSLPLMNTEAFF. The DNA for the CDR3 is TGTGCCAGCAGTTTACCACTTATGAACACTGAAGCTTTCTTT.

This clonotype turned up a few times. The CDR3 bases are TGTGCCAGCAGCATGATGGGAAATGAGCAGTTCTTC. It codes for CASSMMGNEQFF. The V call is TRBV7-2, the J call TRBJ2-1; D gene ambiguous. Trimming took off 5 bases at V and 7 bases at J, with 9 bases between the two ends. CDR3 size: 12 residues. Germline loops: CDR1 SGHTA, CDR2 FQGNSA.

This chain joins TRBV27 and TRBJ2-1, with 11 bases lining up with TRBD2. The CDR3 is 15 amino acids. CDR1 is MNHEY and CDR2 is SMNVEV in the germline V gene (reference sequence). V gave up 3 bases and J gave up 5 bases; unmatched junction bases: 3. CDR3 nucleotides: TGTGCCAGCAGTTTGGTAGCGGGAGGGCACAATGAGCAGTTCTTC. This codes for CASSLVAGGHNEQFF.

This clonotype was counted a few times. The chain links TRBV7-2 to TRBJ2-1; the D call may be TRBD1 or TRBD2 (6 bases each). The CDR3 has 12 amino acids. The germline gives CDR1 SGHTA, CDR2 FQGNSA. V dropped 0 bases and J dropped 15 bases, with 12 bases sitting between them. The CDR3 spells CASSLAGGYRFF. Written as DNA, the CDR3 is TGTGCCAGCAGCTTAGCGGGGGGCTATCGGTTCTTC.

This clonotype was found once. The chain recombines TRBV7-8 with TRBJ2-3; D is possibly TRBD1 or TRBD2 (5 bases each). CDR1 SGHVS and CDR2 FQNEAQ come from the germline V gene. The CDR3 is 19 amino acids. The V end lost 6 bases, the J end lost 0 bases, and 25 bases lay between the germline ends. In DNA, the CDR3 is TGTGCCAGCAGGGAGACACTCGGGGCAACCCCAACTAGCACAGATACGCAGTATTTT. Translation: CASRETLGATPTSTDTQYF.

This clonotype has a handful of counts. The gene calls are TRBV6-2 or TRBV6-3 and TRBJ2-7; D gene unclear. Germline V gene data show CDR1 as MNHEY and CDR2 as SVGEGT. The CDR3 has 11 amino acids. The CDR3, as DNA: TGTGCCAGCAGTGACTCCTACGAGCAGTACGTC. It specifies CASSDSYEQYV.

J is TRBJ2-1 and V is TRBV20-1; TRBD1 matches 7 bases. J was trimmed by 6 bases and V by 4 bases; bases with no gene match: 9. From germline, CDR1 is DFQATT and CDR2 SNEGSKA (reference sequence). This CDR3 is built from 14 residues. The CDR3 loop is CSATMTGKFNEQFF. DNA for the CDR3: TGCAGTGCTACGATGACAGGGAAATTCAATGAGCAGTTCTTC.

The V gene is TRBV5-5, the J gene TRBJ2-1; D perhaps matches TRBD1 (6 bases). This CDR3 has 15 amino acids. V gave up 0 bases and J gave up 5 bases, with 12 bases separating them. Germline CDR1 and CDR2: SGHKS and YYEKEE (reference sequence). For the CDR3, the DNA is TGTGCCAGCAGCTTGGAACAGGGTTTGAACAATGAGCAGTTCTTC. As protein: CASSLEQGLNNEQFF.

In this sample, this clonotype turned up a few times. The rearrangement uses TRBV12-3 or TRBV12-4 and TRBJ2-5; D unclear. Trimming left V 3 bases short and J 2 bases short, with 7 bases between. This CDR3 is 13 amino acids long. Written as DNA, the CDR3 is TGTGCCAGCAGTTTTGTAGGTCAAGAGACCCAGTACTTC. Translating it yields CASSFVGQETQYF.

The gene calls are TRBV7-2 and TRBJ2-2; the D gene is possibly TRBD1 (6 bases). The germline V gene has CDR1 SGHTA and CDR2 FQGNSA. The CDR3 totals 15 residues. Trimming removed 1 base from V and 6 bases from J, with 12 bases in between. The CDR3 region is CASSLEGVGSGELFF. CDR3 DNA sequence: TGTGCCAGCAGCTTAGAGGGGGTAGGGTCCGGGGAGCTGTTTTTT.

The chain's CDR3 is CAWSVGSPNEKLFF. The CDR3 DNA sequence: TGTGCCTGGAGTGTAGGCAGCCCTAATGAAAAACTGTTTTTT. The genes are TRBV30 and TRBJ1-4; D unclear. V was trimmed by 0 bases and J by 3 bases, leaving 8 bases between them. The CDR3 totals 14 residues. The germline V gene encodes CDR1 GTSNPN and CDR2 SVGIG (reference sequence).

This clonotype was observed a few times. The rearrangement joins TRBV11-2 to TRBJ1-1; D call uncertain. The CDR3 extends over 15 amino acids. Trimming took 3 bases from V and 4 from J, leaving 15 bases between them. Germline V gene sequence: CDR1 SGHAT, CDR2 FQNNGV. The CDR3 DNA reads as TGTGCCAGCAGCTTCTCAAGTTCTCCGGGCACTGAAGCTTTCTTT. Translation gives CASSFSSSPGTEAFF.

The chain carries TRBV12-3 or TRBV12-4 and TRBJ2-3; D gene ambiguous. V was pared by 7 bases and J by 0 bases, with 14 bases between. This CDR3 has 15 residues. The CDR3 spells CASKSMNWSTDTQYF. The DNA for the CDR3 is TGTGCCAGCAAGTCTATGAACTGGAGCACAGATACGCAGTATTTT.

This clonotype turned up a few times. The chain joins TRBV10-3 to TRBJ2-3; weak D call: TRBD2 (5 bases). Per the germline V gene, CDR1 is ENHRY and CDR2 is SYGVKD. CDR3 length equals 14 residues. The V gene lost 4 bases and the J gene lost 1 base, with 9 bases spanning the gap. The CDR3 protein is CAISGYGGTDTQYF. CDR3 nucleotide sequence: TGTGCCATCAGTGGTTACGGGGGCACAGATACGCAGTATTTT.

The rearrangement links TRBV5-1 to TRBJ2-7, with 13 bases matching TRBD2. Unmatched junction bases numbered 8, after V lost 0 bases and J lost 5 bases. This CDR3 has 17 amino acids. Germline lookup yields CDR1 SGHRS and CDR2 YFSETQ. In DNA form, the CDR3 reads TGCGCCAGCAGCTTGGGATCTACTAGCGGGAGGGTAAACGAGCAGTACGTC. As protein: CASSLGSTSGRVNEQYV.

This clonotype was seen only a few times. This chain links TRBV28 with TRBJ1-1; D gene unclear. V was cut by 6 bases and J by 1 base, with 6 bases left in between. Germline V CDR1 and CDR2: MDHEN, SYDVKM. There are 12 residues in the CDR3. CDR3 DNA sequence: TGTGCCAGCAGCTTCTCGAACACTGAAGCTTTCTTT. Amino acids: CASSFSNTEAFF.

This chain joins TRBV28 and TRBJ2-1; 11 bases line up with TRBD2. Germline trimming cut 4 bases from V and 8 bases from J; bases unmatched to any gene: 13. Germline V gene data show CDR1 as MDHEN and CDR2 as SYDVKM. This CDR3 spans 17 amino acids. CDR3 residues: CASSSPRSGRAADEQFF. The CDR3 DNA reads as TGTGCCAGCAGTTCTCCTCGTAGCGGGAGGGCCGCGGATGAGCAGTTCTTC. Full variable domain (outside the CDR3, taken from reference TRBV28 and TRBJ2-1): DVKVTQSSRYLVKRTGEKVFLECVQDMDHENMFWYRQDPGLGLRLIYFSYDVKMKEKGDIPEGYSVSREKKERFSLILESASTNQTSMYLCASSSPRSGRAADEQFFGPGTRLTVL.

The chain joins TRBV2 to TRBJ2-7; no clear D. The V and J ends lost 7 bases and 3 bases respectively, with 16 bases between them. The CDR3 is made up of 14 amino acids. The germline gives CDR1 SNHLY, CDR2 FYNNEI. CDR3 sequence: CASNGIVTNYEQYV. The CDR3 bases are TGTGCCAGCAATGGGATAGTAACAAACTACGAGCAGTACGTC.

The chain has TRBV4-3 and TRBJ2-3, with TRBD2 matching 7 bases. This CDR3 is 13 amino acids long. In germline, CDR1 is LGHNA, CDR2 YSLEER. The V segment lost 0 bases and the J segment 14 bases; nucleotides outside the gene matches: 8. The CDR3 region has the DNA TGCGCCAGCAGCCAAGATCTGGGCGGGAGTCTGTATTTT. Translating it yields CASSQDLGGSLYF.

The rearrangement uses TRBV30 and TRBJ1-4, with TRBD1 identical over 7 bases. Germline CDR1 is GTSNPN and CDR2 is SVGIG (reference sequence). CDR3 length equals 14 residues. Losses at the gene ends were 3 bases for V and 8 bases for J; bases not matched to a gene: 9. CDR3 DNA: TGTGCCTGGAGCCGACAGGGTACAGAGGAAAAACTGTTTTTT. Encoded protein: CAWSRQGTEEKLFF. The full variable domain, completed using reference TRBV30 and TRBJ1-4, is SQTIHQWPATLVQPVGSPLSLECTVEGTSNPNLYWYRQAAGRGLQLLFYSVGIGQISSEVPQNLSASRPQDRQFILSSKKLLLSDSGFYLCAWSRQGTEEKLFFGSGTQLSVL.

This chain connects TRBV5-1 to TRBJ1-5; D is undetermined. The CDR3 is made up of 15 amino acids. V was clipped by 0 bases and J by 3 bases, with 10 bases between them. Germline-derived CDR1 and CDR2 are SGHRS and YFSETQ. The CDR3 is CASSLGGLDNQPQHF. In DNA, the CDR3 is TGCGCCAGCAGCTTGGGAGGGTTAGACAATCAGCCCCAGCATTTT.

V and J are TRBV6-1 and TRBJ1-5, with TRBD1 matching over 10 bases. Trimming took 4 bases from V and 7 from J; bases not matched to a gene: 7. The CDR3 has 15 amino acids. In germline, CDR1 is MNHNS, CDR2 SASEGT. The CDR3 nucleotides read TGTGCCAGCAGTGCGACAGGGGGCTTTCAACAGCCCCAGCATTTT. Its translation: CASSATGGFQQPQHF.